Sequencing of this TCR beta chain was carried out in a study of blood T cell repertoires in COVID-19. Looking at the study overall: Collection of acute and convalescent COVID-19 samples took place in the United States, Italy and Spain. The analysed material was cDNA or gDNA that came from T cells, B-cell-depleted T cells, or PBMCs.

Everyone who took part was roughly 18 to 89 years old, and they came from about 25 US areas. Symptom resolution, clearance, or two negative PCRs marked donors in Cohort 3 as recovered. Produced via immunoSEQ multiplex PCR; TCRdb's table is partial and in-frame only. The repertoire holds about 250,000 clones, roughly nine tenths seen once, with roughly 2.3% in the top ten. V lost 2 bases and J lost 9, with 17 bases in between. Germline lookup yields CDR1 KGHSH and CDR2 LQKENI. The CDR3 contains 15 residues. The sequenced sample consisted of PBMCs or T cells enriched from blood (not recorded which). The rearrangement uses TRBV18 and TRBJ1-5; the D gene is possibly TRBD1 (6 bases). The receptor comes from a woman aged 18 to 35 who had recovered from COVID-19. Here the CDR3 reads CASSPSGEGVRPQHF. CDR3 DNA: TGTGCCAGCTCACCATCCGGGGAGGGGGTAAGGCCCCAGCATTTT. The full variable domain, with the rest looked up from reference TRBV18 and TRBJ1-5, is NAGVMQNPRHLVRRRGQEARLRCSPMKGHSHVYWYRQLPEEGLKFMVYLQKENIIDESGMPKERFSAEFPKEGPSILRIQQVVRGDSAAYFCASSPSGEGVRPQHFGDGTRLSIL.